This TCR beta chain was recovered during a study of radiotherapy plus CTLA-4 blockade in lung cancer. Study context: For 15% to 20% of patients, objective responses occurred, and about 30% had disease control. General study points: Early clone dynamics of blood T cells, plus interferon-beta, reportedly predicted response best. Clones derived from tumor TCRs expanded in blood after radiotherapy plus ipilimumab.

Patients had chemo-refractory metastatic non-small-cell lung cancer and received focal radiation plus CTLA-4 blockade that used ipilimumab. Method: immunoSEQ multiplex PCR; TCRdb's copy keeps in-frame clones and lacks some. In the table there are about 93,000 clones, about 90% of which are singletons. This clone occurred a few times. Antigen specificity is unknown. Trimming took off 8 bases at V and 4 bases at J, with 12 bases between the two ends. The CDR3 extends over 12 amino acids. Germline lookup yields CDR1 SQVTM and CDR2 ANQGSEA. The rearrangement links TRBV29-1 to TRBJ2-1, with TRBD2 as a possible D gene (5 bases). This receptor was identified in a human donor with non-small cell lung cancer that progressed on radiotherapy plus ipilimumab. The sample in question was peripheral blood, obtained from a patient treated with radiotherapy plus ipilimumab. The CDR3 DNA is TGCAGCTCAGCGGAGAATTACAATGAGCAGTTCTTC. Translation gives CSSAENYNEQFF.